Listed here are 9 T cell receptor beta chains from one sample, sequenced in a study of blood T cell repertoires in COVID-19. Assay used: immunoSEQ multiplex PCR; TCRdb lists only in-frame clones, some missing. The profile shows 350,000 to 450,000 clones, around 84% of them singletons. Source material: peripheral blood. The receptors derive from a young woman with acute or convalescent COVID-19.

This chain connects TRBV18 to TRBJ1-1, with 9 bases lining up with TRBD1. CDR1 KGHSH and CDR2 LQKENI come from the germline V gene. CDR3 length: 17 residues. The J segment lost 1 base and the V segment lost 4 bases, leaving 10 bases of the junction unmatched. The CDR3 spells CASSLPDRGFENTEAFF. CDR3 in DNA: TGTGCCAGCTCACTCCCGGACAGGGGATTTGAGAACACTGAAGCTTTCTTT.

This clone turned up a few times. The chain employs TRBV18 and TRBJ1-2; D is ambiguous. The CDR3 contains 16 residues. Germline CDR1 is KGHSH and CDR2 is LQKENI. Trimming removed 0 bases at V and 0 bases at J, with 11 bases between. In DNA form, the CDR3 reads TGTGCCAGCTCACCACCGACGGAGGTAACTAACTATGGCTACACCTTC. This sequence encodes CASSPPTEVTNYGYTF.

The rearrangement links TRBV5-1 to TRBJ2-1, with D perhaps TRBD1 (7 bases). The CDR3 sequence is 17 residues long. Germline lookup yields CDR1 SGHRS and CDR2 YFSETQ. V was cut by 0 bases and J by 5 bases, with 18 bases left in between. DNA of the CDR3: TGCGCCAGCAGCTTGGGCCCAGGGGGAGGTCCGGACAATGAGCAGTTCTTC. This sequence encodes CASSLGPGGGPDNEQFF.

The chain couples TRBV24-1 to TRBJ1-2, with D maybe TRBD1 (5 bases). V lost 7 bases, J lost 6 bases, and 14 bases lay in between. The CDR3 runs 13 residues. Per germline, CDR1 KGHDR and CDR2 SFDVKD. This CDR3 is CATSPSGLDGYTF. CDR3 in DNA: TGTGCCACCAGCCCCTCGGGACTTGATGGCTACACCTTC.

The V gene is TRBV27, the J gene TRBJ1-5, with 7 bases matching TRBD1. Trimming cost V 0 bases and J 5 bases; bases outside gene matches: 1. Germline V lookup: CDR1 MNHEY, CDR2 SMNVEV (reference sequence). The CDR3 length is 14 residues. The CDR3 DNA reads TGTGCCAGCAGTTTATCGACAGGGCATCAGCCCCAGCATTTT. It is translated as CASSLSTGHQPQHF.

The V gene is TRBV15, the J gene TRBJ1-5; D not certain. Germline V gene sequence: CDR1 LNHNV, CDR2 YYDKDF (reference sequence). The CDR3 totals 14 residues. Deletions cut 0 bases from V and 3 bases from J, with 6 bases between. CDR3 nucleotide sequence: TGTGCCACCAGCAGAGAAAGAGTCAATCAGCCCCAGCATTTT. This codes for CATSRERVNQPQHF.

CDR3 sequence reads: CSVVAFVSAEQAFF. In nucleotides, the CDR3 is TGCAGCGTTGTTGCCTTTGTCAGCGCCGAGCAGGCTTTCTTT. The V call is TRBV29-1, the J call TRBJ1-1; D unclear. Trimming left V 4 bases short and J 11 bases short, with 23 bases between. CDR1 and CDR2 (germline): SQVTM, ANQGSEA. The CDR3 contains 14 residues.

The rearrangement uses TRBV4-1 and TRBJ2-1, with 9 bases aligning to TRBD2. CDR1 is MGHRA, CDR2 YSYEKL, per germline. The CDR3 length is 16 residues. Trimming removed 4 bases from V and 0 bases from J; junction bases left unmatched: 4. CDR3 coding DNA: TGCGCCAGCAGCCGCCTAGCGGGGTACTCCTACAATGAGCAGTTCTTC. Its translation is CASSRLAGYSYNEQFF.

The CDR3 sequence is CASRGQGAINEQFF. The CDR3 DNA is TGTGCCAGCAGGGGACAGGGGGCGATCAATGAGCAGTTCTTC. The chain carries TRBV2 and TRBJ2-1, with 12 bases identical to TRBD1. With 6 bases clipped from V and 6 bases from J, the junction kept 3 bases outside the gene matches. CDR3 length equals 14 residues. From germline, CDR1 is SNHLY and CDR2 FYNNEI.